What follows are 14 T cell receptor beta chains derived from one specimen sequenced in a study of early T cells in non-severe SARS-CoV-2 infection. TCRdb reprocessed the 5' RACE reads via MiXCR and lists one record per CDR3 protein. The sample shows about 66,000 distinct CDR3 sequences, less than 15% of them seen only once. Sample: whole blood. Receptor source: an adult who was a healthcare worker with PCR-confirmed SARS-CoV-2 infection or an uninfected control (not recorded which).

This chain joins TRBV18 and TRBJ2-2, with D uncertain. CDR3 length: 13 amino acids. The germline V gene encodes CDR1 KGHSH and CDR2 LQKENI. The V and J ends lost 1 base and 7 bases respectively, with 7 bases between them. In DNA form, the CDR3 reads TGTGCCAGCTCACCACAAAACGACGGGGAGCTGTTTTTT. Its translation: CASSPQNDGELFF.

This clonotype was picked up a small number of times. The genes are TRBV5-1 and TRBJ2-5; D may be TRBD1 (8 bases). Trimming took 4 bases from V and 4 from J, leaving 20 bases between them. Looked up from germline, CDR1 is SGHRS and CDR2 is YFSETQ. This CDR3 spans 16 amino acids. In DNA form, the CDR3 reads TGCGCCAGCAGCCCCTGGACAGGGAGGGTAGGAGAGACCCAGTACTTC. This translates into CASSPWTGRVGETQYF. Full variable domain (outside the CDR3, taken from reference TRBV5-1 and TRBJ2-5): KAGVTQTPRYLIKTRGQQVTLSCSPISGHRSVSWYQQTPGQGLQFLFEYFSETQRNKGNFPGRFSGRQFSNSRSEMNVSTLELGDSALYLCASSPWTGRVGETQYFGPGTRLLVL.

At least ten counts were recorded for this clonotype. The rearrangement uses TRBV6-2 or TRBV6-3 and TRBJ2-7; D is unresolved. Germline V gene data show CDR1 as MNHEY and CDR2 as SVGEGT. The V gene lost 2 bases and the J gene lost 3 bases, with 5 bases spanning the gap. The CDR3 contains 12 residues. The CDR3 is CASSYPYYEQYF. CDR3 sequence (DNA): TGTGCCAGCAGTTACCCCTACTACGAGCAGTACTTC.

In this sample, this clonotype turned up a few times. The chain combines TRBV7-9 with TRBJ2-7; 9 nucleotides align to TRBD1. The CDR3 consists of 15 residues. With V trimmed by 1 base and J by 1 base, 2 bases remained unmatched. CDR1 and CDR2 (germline): SEHNR, FQNEAQ (reference sequence). The CDR3 nucleotides are TGTGCCAGCAGCTTAGAGGACAGGGGTTCCTACGAGCAGTACTTC. As protein: CASSLEDRGSYEQYF.

At least ten counts were recorded for this clonotype. The rearrangement joins TRBV5-1 to TRBJ1-2, with TRBD1 matching over 10 bases. This CDR3 region has 15 residues. Unmatched junction bases numbered 9, after V lost 4 bases and J lost 6 bases. The V gene's germline CDR1 is SGHRS and CDR2 YFSETQ. The CDR3 is CASSLAGTGAHGYTF. CDR3 nucleotides: TGCGCCAGCAGCCTCGCCGGGACAGGGGCCCATGGCTACACCTTC.

This clonotype was found a few times. This rearrangement joins TRBV6-5 to TRBJ2-3, with a weak D call TRBD2 (6 bases). This CDR3 spans 15 amino acids. V was clipped by 1 base and J by 2 bases, with 10 bases between them. Germline V gene sequence: CDR1 MNHEY, CDR2 SVGAGI. The CDR3 bases are TGTGCCAGCAGTTACTTAGCGGAGAACACAGATACGCAGTATTTT. As protein: CASSYLAENTDTQYF.

The chain has TRBV20-1 and TRBJ2-7; TRBD2 agrees at 13 bases. Germline CDR1 reads DFQATT; CDR2 reads SNEGSKA (reference sequence). V dropped 5 bases and J dropped 5; count of bases not matched to a gene: 9. The CDR3 is 15 amino acids. The CDR3 sequence is CSAVRLAGGGHEQYF. CDR3 bases: TGCAGTGCTGTCAGACTAGCGGGAGGTGGCCACGAGCAGTACTTC.

This chain uses TRBV28 with TRBJ2-1, with D unclear. The CDR3 consists of 13 residues. Germline V gene sequence: CDR1 MDHEN, CDR2 SYDVKM. V lost 11 bases and J lost 5, with 16 bases in between. The CDR3 protein is CAHQEEANNEQFF. In DNA, the CDR3 is TGTGCCCACCAAGAAGAGGCTAACAATGAGCAGTTCTTC.

This chain connects TRBV5-1 to TRBJ2-7; D possibly matches TRBD1 or TRBD2 (5 bases each). This CDR3 has 17 amino acids. Per the germline V gene, CDR1 is SGHRS and CDR2 is YFSETQ. With 0 bases removed from V and 5 bases from J, the gap between germline ends came to 21 bases. The CDR3 coding sequence is TGCGCCAGCAGCTTGGAGGGGCGTCCGAGGGGAGCGGACGAGCAGTACTTC. The encoded protein is CASSLEGRPRGADEQYF.

The chain recombines TRBV5-4 with TRBJ1-4, with TRBD1 identical over 9 bases. The CDR3 totals 16 residues. Germline assignment: CDR1 SGHNT and CDR2 YYREEE (reference sequence). With 0 bases clipped from V and 3 bases from J, the junction kept 3 bases outside the gene matches. The CDR3 is CASSLGGQGANEKLFF. The CDR3, as DNA: TGTGCCAGCAGCTTGGGGGGACAGGGAGCTAATGAAAAACTGTTTTTT.

This sequence joins TRBV6-2 or TRBV6-3 and TRBJ2-1; D is ambiguous. Per germline, CDR1 MNHEY and CDR2 SVGEGT. This CDR3 contains 14 residues. Trimming removed 6 bases from V and 5 bases from J, with 14 bases in between. The CDR3 loop reads CASRPSRLNNEQFF. CDR3 coding DNA: TGTGCCAGCAGACCCTCCAGGCTTAACAATGAGCAGTTCTTC.

This clonotype was found many times. The genes are TRBV28 and TRBJ2-5; a weak D match, TRBD2 (6 bases). The germline CDR1 and CDR2 sequences are MDHEN and SYDVKM. V gave up 5 bases and J gave up 6 bases, with 22 bases separating them. The CDR3 length is 16 residues. The CDR3 DNA is TGTGCCAGCAGTGCGTACGGGACTCCGACTTCGCAGACCCAGTACTTC. It encodes CASSAYGTPTSQTQYF.

The chain employs TRBV11-2 and TRBJ2-1, with 7 bases matching TRBD1. V was pared by 5 bases and J by 0 bases, with 7 bases of the junction left unmatched. Germline loops: CDR1 SGHAT, CDR2 FQNNGV. This CDR3 is built from 16 residues. CDR3 protein: CASSDYRGSSYNEQFF. The CDR3 DNA follows: TGTGCCAGCAGCGACTACAGGGGTAGCTCCTACAATGAGCAGTTCTTC.

Many counts were recorded for this clonotype. V gene TRBV2 combines with J gene TRBJ1-3; D ambiguous. The CDR3 spans 16 residues. The germline V gene encodes CDR1 SNHLY and CDR2 FYNNEI. V dropped 0 bases and J dropped 4 bases, with 13 bases sitting between them. The CDR3 nucleotides are TGTGCCAGCAGTGAAGCGGGGTCCCACGGGGGAAACACCATATATTTT. It yields the protein CASSEAGSHGGNTIYF.